The 2 T cell receptor beta chains in this list originate from one sample, sequenced in a study of shared clonotypes between healthy human individuals. The data were produced by immunoSEQ multiplex PCR, yet TCRdb's version contains in-frame clones alone and is incomplete. The repertoire holds over a million clones, around 74% seen once, with 1.4% in the top ten. Sequenced: memory CD4+ T cells sorted from blood. Subset specified: CD45RA-negative fraction. Source of these receptors: a man aged 18 to 29 in good health.

This chain uses TRBV27 with TRBJ1-1; no definite D call. Germline values: CDR1 MNHEY, CDR2 SMNVEV (reference sequence). V dropped 6 bases and J dropped 2 bases, with 10 bases sitting between them. The length of the CDR3 is 13 residues. The CDR3 region has the DNA TGTGCCAGCAGAGAGCCCCCTAACACTGAAGCTTTCTTT. This translates into CASREPPNTEAFF.

V gene TRBV6-1 combines with J gene TRBJ1-2, with D perhaps matching TRBD1 (5 bases). CDR1 is MNHNS and CDR2 is SASEGT in the germline V gene. The CDR3 extends over 13 amino acids. The V and J ends lost 7 bases and 4 bases respectively, with 13 bases between them. The chain's CDR3 is CASNARGPYGYTF. CDR3 DNA: TGTGCCAGCAACGCAAGGGGACCCTATGGCTACACCTTC.